Following are 2 T cell receptor beta chains from one sample sequenced in a study of cytomegalovirus exposure and HLA in healthy donors. Sequencing was performed with immunoSEQ multiplex PCR; in TCRdb, only in-frame clones are kept and a portion is missing. The sample has roughly 150,000 clones; around 96% are singletons. What was sequenced was PBMCs. Receptor source: a woman aged 18-29 years in good health and CMV-seronegative.

V is TRBV11-2 and J is TRBJ1-1; 7 bases are shared with TRBD1. The V gene's germline CDR1 is SGHAT and CDR2 FQNNGV. This CDR3 spans 14 amino acids. With 5 bases clipped from V and 1 base from J, the junction kept 4 bases outside the gene matches. This CDR3 is CASSRRTGNTEAFF. DNA of the CDR3: TGTGCCAGCAGCCGACGGACAGGGAACACTGAAGCTTTCTTT.

The chain is built from TRBV7-9 and TRBJ2-7; 9 nucleotides match TRBD1. The germline CDR1 and CDR2 sequences are SEHNR and FQNEAQ (reference sequence). The CDR3 spans 15 residues. Unmatched junction bases numbered 2, after V lost 2 bases and J lost 0 bases. For the CDR3, the DNA is TGTGCCAGCAGCTTACGGGGACAGGGCTCCTACGAGCAGTACTTC. Its translation is CASSLRGQGSYEQYF.